These 9 T cell receptor beta chains share one sample of origin, sequenced in a study of CD8+CD57+ T cells in acquired aplastic anemia. General observations from the study: The CD8+CD57+ cells of patients were less diverse than their total CD4+ and CD8+ pools.

By flow cytometry, patients selected for sequencing had shown an expansion of CD8+CD57+ cells. These receptors' antigens are unknown. Researchers used genomic DNA as the template to profile TCR beta VDJ and CDR3. TCRdb re-analysed the reads in MiXCR, keeping a single row per CDR3 protein. The table lists about 21,000 distinct CDR3 sequences, 30% to 50% of them singletons. The sequencing input was CD8+CD57+ T cells sorted from PBMCs. Noted subset: bead-enriched CD8+CD57+ effector memory T cells from SAA patients. Receptor source: a human donor with aplastic anemia.

The sample holds many counts of this clonotype. The V gene is TRBV5-6, the J gene TRBJ1-1, with unresolved D. Trimming took off 3 bases at V and 8 bases at J, with 11 bases between the two ends. This CDR3 region has 12 residues. Looked up from germline, CDR1 is SGHDT and CDR2 is YYEEEE. In DNA, the CDR3 is TGTGCCAGCAGCTCCGGGAACCTAGAAGCTTTCTTT. Translation: CASSSGNLEAFF.

In this sample, this clonotype turned up many times. The genes are TRBV9 and TRBJ2-7, with a tentative D call TRBD2 (5 bases). CDR3 length equals 13 residues. V was cut by 3 bases and J by 1 base, with 8 bases left in between. Germline lookup yields CDR1 SGDLS and CDR2 YYNGEE. CDR3 DNA: TGTGCCAGCAGCGGAGGGAGTTCCTACGAGCAGTACTTC. It yields the protein CASSGGSSYEQYF.

The chain joins TRBV10-3 to TRBJ2-7, with D possibly being TRBD1 (6 bases). Deletions cut 6 bases from V and 2 bases from J, with 17 bases between. The CDR3 is 15 residues long. Per germline, CDR1 ENHRY and CDR2 SYGVKD. CDR3 residues: CAISEAQGIAYEQYF. CDR3 DNA: TGTGCCATCAGCGAAGCACAGGGAATCGCCTACGAGCAGTACTTC.

The chain combines TRBV10-1 with TRBJ1-6; possibly TRBD1 for D (5 bases). Germline V gene data show CDR1 as WNHNN and CDR2 as SYGVQD (reference sequence). The CDR3 is 14 residues long. V lost 6 bases to trimming and J lost 5 bases, with 11 bases between them. CDR3 residues: CASSVGGNNSPLHF. In DNA, the CDR3 is TGCGCCAGCAGCGTTGGGGGAAATAATTCACCCCTCCACTTT.

There are a few counts of this clonotype. The chain recombines TRBV6-4 with TRBJ1-1; no reliable D call. CDR1 is MRHNA, CDR2 SNTAGT, per germline. The CDR3 is made up of 12 amino acids. V lost 4 bases and J 7 bases, leaving 10 bases between the germline ends. CDR3 in DNA: TGTGCCAGCAGTGGCTACGGAGGTGAAGCTTTCTTT. This codes for CASSGYGGEAFF.

The chain employs TRBV4-1 and TRBJ1-2; TRBD1 might be the D (5 bases). Deletions cut 0 bases from V and 7 bases from J, with 18 bases between. There are 16 residues in the CDR3. Germline V gene sequence: CDR1 MGHRA, CDR2 YSYEKL. CDR3 in DNA: TGCGCCAGCAGCCAAGATCTGGGGGGAAGAACTCGTGGCTACACCTTC. As protein: CASSQDLGGRTRGYTF.

The V call is TRBV7-9, the J call TRBJ2-1, with 7 bases identical to TRBD1. V trimming: 5 bases; J trimming: 6 bases; junction bases outside the gene matches: 7. The CDR3 spans 14 residues. The V gene's germline CDR1 is SEHNR and CDR2 FQNEAQ (reference sequence). The CDR3 DNA is TGTGCCAGCAGCCCCAGGGACAGCCCCAATGAGCAGTTCTTC. Translated, it gives CASSPRDSPNEQFF.

The V and J genes are TRBV20-1 and TRBJ2-7; no clear D gene. Germline V CDR1 and CDR2: DFQATT, SNEGSKA (reference sequence). The CDR3 spans 15 residues. The V end was cut by 5 bases, the J end by 2 bases, with 19 bases between. CDR3 in amino acids: CSAFVIGAATYEQYF. CDR3 in DNA: TGCAGTGCTTTCGTCATCGGCGCGGCCACCTACGAGCAGTACTTC.

This clonotype was recorded only once. V gene TRBV6-6 combines with J gene TRBJ1-3; the D is unclear. Trimming took off 6 bases at V and 8 bases at J, with 14 bases between the two ends. CDR3 length equals 13 residues. Germline V gene data show CDR1 as MNHNY and CDR2 as SVGAGI (reference sequence). CDR3 region: CASSSPGGDTIYF. In DNA form, the CDR3 reads TGTGCCAGCAGCTCCCCCGGCGGGGACACCATATATTTT.